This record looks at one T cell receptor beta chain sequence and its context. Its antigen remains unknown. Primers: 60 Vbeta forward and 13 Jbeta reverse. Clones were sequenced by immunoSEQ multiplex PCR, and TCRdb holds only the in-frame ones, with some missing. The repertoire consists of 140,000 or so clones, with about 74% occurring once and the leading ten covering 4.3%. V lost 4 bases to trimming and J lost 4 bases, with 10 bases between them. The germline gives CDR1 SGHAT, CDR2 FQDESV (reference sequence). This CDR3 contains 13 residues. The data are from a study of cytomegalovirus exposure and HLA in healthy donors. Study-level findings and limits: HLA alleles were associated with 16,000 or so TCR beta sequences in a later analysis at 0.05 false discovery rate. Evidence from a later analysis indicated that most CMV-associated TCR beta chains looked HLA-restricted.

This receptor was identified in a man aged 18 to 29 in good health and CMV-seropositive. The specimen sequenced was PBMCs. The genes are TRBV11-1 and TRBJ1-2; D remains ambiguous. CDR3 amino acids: CASSSMRSYGYTF. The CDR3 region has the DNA TGTGCCAGCAGCTCCATGAGAAGCTATGGCTACACCTTC.